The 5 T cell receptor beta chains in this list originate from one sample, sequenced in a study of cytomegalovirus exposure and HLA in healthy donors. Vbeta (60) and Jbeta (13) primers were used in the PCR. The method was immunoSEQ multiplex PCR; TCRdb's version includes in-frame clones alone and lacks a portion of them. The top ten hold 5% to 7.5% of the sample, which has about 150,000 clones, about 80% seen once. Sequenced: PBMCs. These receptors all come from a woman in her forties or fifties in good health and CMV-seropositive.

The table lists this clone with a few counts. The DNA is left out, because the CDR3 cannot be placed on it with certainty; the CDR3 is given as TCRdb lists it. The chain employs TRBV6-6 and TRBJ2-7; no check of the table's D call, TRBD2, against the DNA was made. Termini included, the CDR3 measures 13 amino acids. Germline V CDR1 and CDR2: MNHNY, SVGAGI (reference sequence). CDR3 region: CASTSGGRHEQYF.

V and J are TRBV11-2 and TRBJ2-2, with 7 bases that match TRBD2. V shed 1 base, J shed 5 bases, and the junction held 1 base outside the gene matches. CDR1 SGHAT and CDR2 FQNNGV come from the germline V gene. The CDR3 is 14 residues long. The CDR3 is CASSLAGGTGELFF. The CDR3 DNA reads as TGTGCCAGCAGCTTAGCGGGGGGTACCGGGGAGCTGTTTTTT.

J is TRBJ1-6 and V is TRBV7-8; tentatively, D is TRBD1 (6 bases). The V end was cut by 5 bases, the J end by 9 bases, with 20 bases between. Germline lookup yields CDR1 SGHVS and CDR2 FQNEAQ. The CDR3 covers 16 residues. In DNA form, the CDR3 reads TGTGCCAGCAGCCTCGTACAGGGTCTAGTTCTTTCACCCCTCCACTTT. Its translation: CASSLVQGLVLSPLHF.

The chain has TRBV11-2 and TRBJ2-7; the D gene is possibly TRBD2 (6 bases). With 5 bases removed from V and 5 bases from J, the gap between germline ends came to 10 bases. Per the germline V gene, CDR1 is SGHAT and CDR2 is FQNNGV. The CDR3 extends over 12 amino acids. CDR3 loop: CASSPGGDEQYF. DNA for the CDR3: TGTGCCAGCAGCCCCGGCGGGGACGAGCAGTACTTC.

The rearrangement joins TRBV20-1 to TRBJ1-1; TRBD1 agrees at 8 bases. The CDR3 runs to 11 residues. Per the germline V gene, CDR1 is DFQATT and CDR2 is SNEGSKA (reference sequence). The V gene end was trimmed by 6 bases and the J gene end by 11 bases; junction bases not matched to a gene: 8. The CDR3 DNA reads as TGCAGTGCCAGACAGGGGTACGGGGCTTTCTTT. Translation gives CSARQGYGAFF.